This paragraph covers one TCR beta chain sequence. Its target is unknown. These data are taken from a study of OX40 agonist ivuxolimab in advanced cancers. Overall study: An agonistic human IgG2 monoclonal antibody against OX40 (CD134) was given. Study-level findings and limits: Part of the nonresponder group also had normalized T-cell clonal expansion that was low. There was clonal expansion of CD4+ and CD8+ blood T cells by week 6 at 0.1 to 3.0 mg/kg.

TCRdb's table, derived via immunoSEQ multiplex PCR, lists solely in-frame clones and lacks some. The table records approximately 10,000 clones, around 74% of them present only once. Per germline, CDR1 MNHNS and CDR2 SASEGT. The CDR3 is 14 residues long. Germline trimming cut 5 bases from V and 7 bases from J; bases unmatched to any gene: 5. The J gene is TRBJ1-4, the V gene TRBV6-1; 9 bases line up with TRBD1. The clonotype was recovered from an adult with an advanced solid tumor such as melanoma, head and neck, liver or kidney cancer. This sample comprised CD4+ or CD8+ T cells sorted from blood, obtained in a trial of the OX40 agonist ivuxolimab. In DNA form, the CDR3 reads TGTGCCAGCAGTTCCCGGGACAGGGCTGAAAAACTGTTTTTT. Translating gives CASSSRDRAEKLFF.